This TCR beta chain was recovered during a study of shared clonotypes between healthy human individuals (dated by TCRdb to about 2020). About the full investigation: The cohort included three men and a couple of women between 18 and 49 years of age. Blood TCR repertoires of five healthy adults were deeply sequenced to estimate repertoire size and the extent of clonotype sharing between individuals. For each donor, CD4 naive and CD4 memory were each run on three plates, CD8 naive on two plates, and CD8 memory on one plate. To increase sequencing depth and limit assay-specific biases, TCR repertoire library preparation and sequencing were carried out by different laboratories using diverse techniques. Between about 0.8 and 9.5 billion PBMCs per donor were obtained by leukapheresis. On the study overall, not on this receptor specifically: The genetic and exposure-history diversity represented was limited by the small number of donors. Sampling was limited to blood, and TCR repertoires in tissue likely differ from TCR repertoires in blood. Pairwise subsampling indicated that sequencing depth was expected to affect the degree of clonotype sharing among donors. Even with the large sequencing depth, rarefaction of the sorted-subset datasets indicated that sequencing was incomplete. Higher generation probabilities were observed for clonotypes shared by all four sorted-subset donors than for non-shared clonotypes. Sharing across a handful of donors was observed for around 4.8% of naive CD4, less than 4% of naive CD8, roughly 2.4% of memory CD4, and less than 0.45% of memory CD8 clonotypes. Naive subsets generally had larger estimated clonotype richness than memory subsets.

Remarks on this clone: This receptor's antigen is unknown. Nothing much larger sits one base from this clone, and base qualities are not available.

The donors were healthy, HIV-negative adults who had no recently reported acute infections or vaccinations. Every donor was a Caucasian adult residing in Nashville, Tennessee, USA. Magnetic negative selection was used to enrich CD4+ T cells, after which naive cells were positively selected on CD45RA and the negative fraction became the memory subset. Blood was obtained by leukapheresis, after which PBMCs were separated by Ficoll-Histopaque density gradient centrifugation and cryopreserved in liquid nitrogen vapor phase. Analytical flow cytometry was used to check the purity and quantity of each magnetically sorted T cell population. Genomic DNA was isolated from each sorted fraction and quantified by UV absorbance on a Nanodrop 2000c. Trimming accounts for 6 bases at V and 7 bases at J, while the number of junction bases matched to no gene is 10. The CDR3 spans 15 residues, from the cysteine through the phenylalanine. Kept here is only the CDR3 DNA, which spans 45 bases and is read in frame from base 1. From a lookup of the germline V gene, CDR1 and CDR2 are MNHEY and SVGAGI.

Using the deep immunoSEQ assay, TCR CDR3 regions were amplified from genomic DNA by multiplex PCR. Extracted genomic DNA from each cell subset was spread evenly across all wells of several immunoSEQ 96-well plates, with each plate serving as a replicate. For sorted subsets, each replicate PCR was loaded with approximately 0.2 ug genomic DNA, equivalent to some 27,000 T cell genomes. Purified libraries were quantified with a Qubit 3.0 fluorometer, sized on a Bioanalyzer 2100, and re-quantified with the KAPA Library Quantification kit. Every immunoSEQ 96-well plate was sequenced on a dedicated single-read 150-cycle Illumina NextSeq 550 flow cell. The paper's data handling went like this. Because the immunoSEQ output included only junctional sequences and no quality scores, the filtering could not be the same as the filtering used for full-length reads. Sequences were annotated with PyIR, a Python wrapper for IgBLAST v1.9, and V/J genes and CDR3 were assigned using IMGT germline references. Reads were filtered out if the reads had weak V/J assignments (E-value above 1e-6), no CDR3, stop codons, out-of-frame junctions, or ambiguous translated residues. V3J clonotypes were defined as sequences sharing the same inferred V gene, J gene, and CDR3 amino acid sequence. The percentage overlap between two repertoires was calculated by dividing the number of shared unique clonotypes by the size of the smaller repertoire. Richness of each repertoire was evaluated using RTK rarefaction, the Chao1 estimator, and Recon v2.1 estimates of unobserved clonotypes. For all TCRbeta clonotypes obtained by the gDNA method from several donors, generation probabilities were computed with OLGA. TCRdb obtained this table from immuneACCESS and retained in-frame rearrangements with V and J assigned. These tables miss some clones; where compared with another copy, unresolved V genes account for less than half of the shortfall, and the remainder is unexplained. V, J and clone size were drawn from that table, and D and trimming were deduced from the DNA. The sample contains 2 million to 3 million clones, roughly 93% of them found a single time. Around 0.4% of the sample lies in the top ten.

This sequence uses TRBV6-5 and TRBJ1-2; 11 bases in between match TRBD1. Material for sequencing was naive CD4+ T cells from PBMCs. The cell subset or site label for this specimen denotes: CD45RA+ positively selected. This receptor was taken from a man between 18 and 29 years old in good health. Some clones in this sample may be carry-over from other donors' samples. The CDR3 amino acid sequence is: CASRYAGQGAIGYTF. The DNA sequence is as follows: TGTGCCAGCAGGTACGCCGGACAGGGGGCCATTGGCTACACCTTC.